Listed here are 25 T cell receptor beta chains from one sample, sequenced in a study of T cell repertoires in ileal Crohn's disease. Profiled with immunoSEQ multiplex PCR; TCRdb holds only in-frame clones, not every one. The table shows over 5,000 clones, with about 81% occurring only once. Sequenced material: ileal tissue. These receptors all come from an adult with Crohn's disease.

The chain carries TRBV27 and TRBJ1-1; D is possibly TRBD1 (6 bases). Germline assignment: CDR1 MNHEY and CDR2 SMNVEV (reference sequence). Trimming removed 2 bases from V and 5 bases from J, with 15 bases in between. The CDR3 spans 15 residues. The CDR3 loop reads CASSLRLGGQTEAFF. The CDR3, as DNA: TGTGCCAGCAGTTTACGGCTCGGGGGGCAAACTGAAGCTTTCTTT.

The chain combines TRBV27 with TRBJ1-5; TRBD1 agrees at 7 bases. V was clipped by 5 bases and J by 3 bases; unmatched bases: 4. The CDR3 contains 14 residues. Looked up from germline, CDR1 is MNHEY and CDR2 is SMNVEV (reference sequence). The CDR3 spells CASSAGQINQPQHF. The CDR3 coding sequence is TGTGCCAGCAGTGCGGGACAGATCAATCAGCCCCAGCATTTT.

This clone was observed a handful of times. The genes are TRBV6-5 and TRBJ1-2; unclear D gene. The CDR3 consists of 15 residues. Deletions cut 2 bases from V and 4 bases from J, with 14 bases between. Germline CDR1 MNHEY, CDR2 SVGAGI. CDR3 residues: CASSYDGSRGYGYTF. The DNA of the CDR3 is TGTGCCAGCAGTTACGACGGGTCCCGAGGCTATGGCTACACCTTC.

The chain uses TRBV27 and TRBJ2-7; 11 positions agree with TRBD1. The CDR3 is 15 residues long. Losses at the gene ends were 5 bases for V and 3 bases for J; bases not matched to a gene: 6. In germline, CDR1 is MNHEY, CDR2 SMNVEV (reference sequence). CDR3 region: CASSERTGGLYEQYF. The CDR3 DNA reads TGTGCCAGCAGTGAAAGGACAGGGGGCCTCTACGAGCAGTACTTC.

This clone appeared a single time. The DNA for the CDR3 is TGTGCCAGCAGCTTCGGGAGGGCCCCTTACAATGAGCAGTTCTTC. This codes for CASSFGRAPYNEQFF. The chain employs TRBV5-6 and TRBJ2-1, with 8 bases matching TRBD2. CDR3 size: 15 residues. J lost 4 bases, V lost 2 bases, and 5 bases had no gene match. The germline V gene has CDR1 SGHDT and CDR2 YYEEEE.

The J gene is TRBJ2-7, the V gene TRBV10-3; 9 bases are shared with TRBD1. The CDR3 extends over 14 amino acids. Germline assignment: CDR1 ENHRY and CDR2 SYGVKD. Trimming at V came to 7 bases and at J to 4 bases, leaving 8 bases not matched to a gene. The CDR3 is CAIILSGQGYEQYF. The CDR3 bases are TGTGCCATCATCCTATCGGGACAGGGTTACGAGCAGTACTTC.

This sequence joins TRBV10-3 and TRBJ1-2; D is unresolved. The V and J ends lost 5 bases and 5 bases respectively, with 9 bases between them. This CDR3 region has 12 residues. Germline V gene data show CDR1 as ENHRY and CDR2 as SYGVKD. CDR3 in DNA: TGTGCCATCAGTACGGCTAGTTATGGCTACACCTTC. It yields the protein CAISTASYGYTF.

The chain joins TRBV11-2 to TRBJ2-7, with no clear D. Trimming cost V 0 bases and J 0 bases, with 9 bases left between them. Germline CDR1 reads SGHAT; CDR2 reads FQNNGV. The CDR3 sequence is 15 residues long. CDR3 protein: CASSLELSNSYEQYF. The DNA of the CDR3 is TGTGCCAGCAGCTTAGAGTTATCGAACTCCTACGAGCAGTACTTC.

The chain uses TRBV11-2 and TRBJ2-7; 8 bases are a match to TRBD1. From germline, CDR1 is SGHAT and CDR2 FQNNGV. CDR3 length: 15 residues. Trimming removed 7 bases from V and 5 bases from J; junction bases left unmatched: 13. The CDR3 region has the DNA TGTGCCAGCAAGACCGATACAGGGGGTCGCGACGAGCAGTACTTC. Translating gives CASKTDTGGRDEQYF. Based on the CDR3 plus reference TRBV11-2 and TRBJ2-7, the full variable domain is EAGVAQSPRYKIIEKRQSVAFWCNPISGHATLYWYQQILGQGPKLLIQFQNNGVVDDSQLPKDRFSAERLKGVDSTLKIQPAKLEDSAVYLCASKTDTGGRDEQYFGPGTRLTVT.

CDR3: CASSPRGNTIYF. As DNA, the CDR3 is TGTGCCAGCTCACCACGGGGTAACACCATATATTTT. The chain recombines TRBV18 with TRBJ1-3; D remains ambiguous. The CDR3 totals 12 residues. Germline loops: CDR1 KGHSH, CDR2 LQKENI. The ends were cut back, 1 base at V and 7 bases at J, with 5 bases in the middle.

V gene TRBV5-1 combines with J gene TRBJ2-2; D unresolved. CDR1 is SGHRS and CDR2 is YFSETQ in the germline V gene. This CDR3 has 16 amino acids. V lost 0 bases and J 6 bases, leaving 15 bases between the germline ends. The DNA for the CDR3 is TGCGCCAGCAGCTTGGTTCCAGGAGAATTGTCCGGGGAGCTGTTTTTT. Protein sequence: CASSLVPGELSGELFF.

CDR3 sequence (DNA): TGCGCCAGCAGCTTGGGCTTCGGACAGGGTCTCACCGGGGAGCTGTTTTTT. Translation: CASSLGFGQGLTGELFF. This sequence joins TRBV5-1 and TRBJ2-2, with TRBD1 identical over 8 bases. Looked up from germline, CDR1 is SGHRS and CDR2 is YFSETQ. Trimming removed 0 bases from V and 4 bases from J; junction bases left unmatched: 8. The CDR3 spans 17 residues.

The chain employs TRBV7-9 and TRBJ1-4; maybe TRBD1 (5 bases). Per the germline V gene, CDR1 is SEHNR and CDR2 is FQNEAQ (reference sequence). The V gene lost 1 base and the J gene lost 7 bases, with 10 bases spanning the gap. CDR3 size: 14 residues. The CDR3 is CASSLVREGEKLFF. CDR3 nucleotide sequence: TGTGCCAGCAGCTTAGTCAGGGAGGGTGAAAAACTGTTTTTT.

The sample holds a few counts of this clone. The chain joins TRBV19 to TRBJ1-2; D possibly corresponds to TRBD1 (5 bases). V lost 5 bases and J lost 4, with 11 bases in between. CDR3 length: 13 amino acids. Per the germline V gene, CDR1 is LNHDA and CDR2 is SQIVND (reference sequence). The chain's CDR3 is CASSDSRGYGYTF. CDR3 nucleotides: TGTGCCAGTAGTGACAGCCGGGGCTATGGCTACACCTTC.

This clone was seen a single time. V usage is TRBV7-9 and J usage is TRBJ1-1, with a weak D call TRBD1 (6 bases). CDR3 length equals 17 residues. V lost 11 bases to trimming and J lost 1 base, with 26 bases between them. CDR1 and CDR2 from the germline V gene are SEHNR and FQNEAQ (reference sequence). The CDR3 region has the DNA TGTGCCGGACGAGGTGGGACACAGGGCCCTTCGAACACTGAAGCTTTCTTT. Protein sequence: CAGRGGTQGPSNTEAFF. Filled out from reference TRBV7-9 and TRBJ1-1, the complete variable domain reads DTGVSQNPRHKITKRGQNVTFRCDPISEHNRLYWYRQTLGQGPEFLTYFQNEAQLEKSRLLSDRFSAERPKGSFSTLEIQRTEQGDSAMYLCAGRGGTQGPSNTEAFFGQGTRLTVV.

This clone appeared a single time. J is TRBJ2-3 and V is TRBV6-5, with D possibly TRBD1 on 6 matching bases. Looked up from germline, CDR1 is MNHEY and CDR2 is SVGAGI. Trimming cost V 4 bases and J 5 bases, with 16 bases left between them. The CDR3 has 15 residues. The CDR3 region is CASSSTDRTRDTQYF. CDR3 DNA sequence: TGTGCCAGCAGTTCCACCGACAGGACCAGAGATACGCAGTATTTT.

This chain links TRBV5-4 with TRBJ2-3; maybe TRBD2 (5 bases). Trimming stripped 2 bases from V and 2 bases from J, with 9 bases between. The germline CDR1 and CDR2 sequences are SGHNT and YYREEE (reference sequence). This CDR3 region has 14 residues. The DNA of the CDR3 is TGTGCCAGCAGCTTAAGCGGAAACACAGATACGCAGTATTTT. Its protein is CASSLSGNTDTQYF.

V usage is TRBV9 and J usage is TRBJ1-5; 7 positions match TRBD1. Germline-derived CDR1 and CDR2 are SGDLS and YYNGEE. This CDR3 region has 15 residues. With V trimmed by 3 bases and J by 4 bases, 7 bases remained unmatched. CDR3 in amino acids: CASSGRDSLNQPQHF. The CDR3 DNA is TGTGCCAGCAGCGGAAGGGACAGCCTAAATCAGCCCCAGCATTTT.

The chain employs TRBV7-8 and TRBJ1-1; possibly TRBD1 for D (6 bases). CDR1 SGHVS and CDR2 FQNEAQ come from the germline V gene. There are 14 residues in the CDR3. V was cut by 2 bases and J by 1 base, with 8 bases left in between. CDR3 coding DNA: TGTGCCAGCAGCTTAAGGGGGGAGAACACTGAAGCTTTCTTT. It yields the protein CASSLRGENTEAFF.

The gene calls are TRBV5-1 and TRBJ2-7; D not certain. CDR3 length equals 16 residues. Trimming shortened V by 0 bases and J by 3 bases, and 16 bases separated the two germline ends. Germline CDR1 SGHRS, CDR2 YFSETQ. The CDR3 is CASSLAVGKGIYEQYF. The CDR3 DNA reads TGCGCCAGCAGCTTGGCGGTGGGTAAGGGAATCTACGAGCAGTACTTC.

The CDR3 DNA reads TGCGCCAGCAGTGATTTAAGGGTACCTTACAATGGGGAGCAGTTCTTC. It translates to CASSDLRVPYNGEQFF. The chain employs TRBV10-1 and TRBJ2-1; D is uncertain. This CDR3 has 16 residues. With 3 bases removed from V and 10 bases from J, the gap between germline ends came to 22 bases. The germline V gene has CDR1 WNHNN and CDR2 SYGVQD (reference sequence).

The gene calls are TRBV19 and TRBJ1-6, with D possibly TRBD1 on 5 matching bases. The CDR3 contains 13 residues. Germline V gives CDR1 LNHDA, CDR2 SQIVND (reference sequence). Trimming pared 4 bases from V and 7 bases from J, leaving 8 bases between. The CDR3 region is CASSTDRNSPLHF. CDR3 in DNA: TGTGCCAGTAGTACCGACAGAAATTCACCCCTCCACTTT. Using reference TRBV19 and TRBJ1-6 for the parts outside the CDR3, the full variable domain is DGGITQSPKYLFRKEGQNVTLSCEQNLNHDAMYWYRQDPGQGLRLIYYSQIVNDFQKGDIAEGYSVSREKKESFPLTVTSAQKNPTAFYLCASSTDRNSPLHFGNGTRLTVT.

This clone was counted a few times. This chain joins TRBV7-9 and TRBJ2-6; TRBD1 or TRBD2 may be the D gene (5 bases each). CDR1 and CDR2 from the germline V gene are SEHNR and FQNEAQ (reference sequence). The CDR3 sequence is 16 residues long. V lost 5 bases, J lost 0 bases, and 11 bases lay in between. The CDR3 DNA follows: TGTGCCAGCAGCCGGGACGGCAGCTCTGGGGCCAACGTCCTGACTTTC. Amino acids: CASSRDGSSGANVLTF.

The V gene is TRBV27, the J gene TRBJ2-2; D is ambiguous. Germline assignment: CDR1 MNHEY and CDR2 SMNVEV (reference sequence). There are 15 residues in the CDR3. Trimming shortened V by 7 bases and J by 5 bases, and 17 bases separated the two germline ends. This CDR3 is CASTLWPPRTGELFF. In DNA, the CDR3 is TGTGCCAGCACGTTGTGGCCTCCGCGGACCGGGGAGCTGTTTTTT.

The V gene is TRBV10-1, the J gene TRBJ2-1, with 8 bases matching TRBD1. CDR1 is WNHNN and CDR2 is SYGVQD in the germline V gene (reference sequence). This CDR3 comprises 15 residues. V gave up 3 bases and J gave up 9 bases; unmatched junction bases: 10. The CDR3 sequence: CASSERRQGIGEQFF. CDR3 in DNA: TGCGCCAGCAGTGAACGAAGACAGGGGATAGGTGAGCAGTTCTTC.